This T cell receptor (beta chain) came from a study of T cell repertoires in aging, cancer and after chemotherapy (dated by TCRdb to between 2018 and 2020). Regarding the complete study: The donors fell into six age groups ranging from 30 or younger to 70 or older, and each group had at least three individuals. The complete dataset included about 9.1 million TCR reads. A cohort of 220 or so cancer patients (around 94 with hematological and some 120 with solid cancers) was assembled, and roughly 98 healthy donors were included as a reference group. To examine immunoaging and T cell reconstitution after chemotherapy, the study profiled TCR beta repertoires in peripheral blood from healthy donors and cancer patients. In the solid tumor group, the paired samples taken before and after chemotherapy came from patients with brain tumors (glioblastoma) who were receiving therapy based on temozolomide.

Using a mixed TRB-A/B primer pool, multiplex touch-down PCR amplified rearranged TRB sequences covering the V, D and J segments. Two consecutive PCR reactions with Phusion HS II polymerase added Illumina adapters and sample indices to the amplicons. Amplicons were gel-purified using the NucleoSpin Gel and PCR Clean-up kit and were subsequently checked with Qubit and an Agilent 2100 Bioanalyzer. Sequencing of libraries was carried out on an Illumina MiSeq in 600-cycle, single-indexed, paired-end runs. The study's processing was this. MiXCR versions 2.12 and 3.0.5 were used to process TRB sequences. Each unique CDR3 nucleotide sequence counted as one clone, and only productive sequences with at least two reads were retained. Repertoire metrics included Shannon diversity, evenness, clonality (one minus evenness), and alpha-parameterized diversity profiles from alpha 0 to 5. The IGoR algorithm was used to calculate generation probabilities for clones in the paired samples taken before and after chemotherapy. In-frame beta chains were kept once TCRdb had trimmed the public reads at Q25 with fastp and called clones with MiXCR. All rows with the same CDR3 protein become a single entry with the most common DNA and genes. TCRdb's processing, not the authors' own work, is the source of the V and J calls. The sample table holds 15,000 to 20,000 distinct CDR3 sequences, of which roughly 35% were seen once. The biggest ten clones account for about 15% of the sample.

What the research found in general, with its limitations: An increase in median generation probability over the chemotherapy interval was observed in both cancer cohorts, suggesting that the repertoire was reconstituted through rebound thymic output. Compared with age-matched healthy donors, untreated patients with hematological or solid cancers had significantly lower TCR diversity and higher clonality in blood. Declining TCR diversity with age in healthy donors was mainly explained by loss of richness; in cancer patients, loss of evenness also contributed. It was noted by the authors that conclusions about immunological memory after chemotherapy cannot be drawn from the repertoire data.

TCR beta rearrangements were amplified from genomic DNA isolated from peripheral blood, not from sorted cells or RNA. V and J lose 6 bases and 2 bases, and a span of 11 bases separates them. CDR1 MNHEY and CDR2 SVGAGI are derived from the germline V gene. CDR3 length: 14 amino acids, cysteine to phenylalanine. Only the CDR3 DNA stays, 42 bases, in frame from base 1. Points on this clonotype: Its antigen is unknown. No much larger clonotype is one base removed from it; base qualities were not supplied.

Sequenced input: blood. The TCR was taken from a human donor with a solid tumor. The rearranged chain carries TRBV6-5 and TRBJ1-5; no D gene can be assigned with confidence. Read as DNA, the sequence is TGTGCCAGCAGGGGCTTAGTGGGCAATCAGCCCCAGCATTTT. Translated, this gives CASRGLVGNQPQHF.